This TCR beta chain is drawn from a study of blood T cell repertoires in COVID-19. Study as a whole: Donors in the United States, Italy and Spain gave samples during acute or convalescent COVID-19. Sample material is recorded as cDNA or gDNA derived from T cells, B-cell-depleted T cells, or PBMCs.

Looked up from germline, CDR1 is LNHNV and CDR2 is YYDKDF (reference sequence). With V trimmed by 7 bases and J by 6 bases, 11 bases remained unmatched. The CDR3 length is 14 residues. Authors' processing steps: Amplification with reference gene primers provided the estimates of nucleated cell counts. The assay was immunoSEQ multiplex PCR, and TCRdb's table has in-frame clones only and misses some. That table is the source of V, J and clone size, and D and trimming were worked out from the DNA. The repertoire consists of roughly 260,000 clones, with around 87% occurring once and the leading ten covering about 2.5%.

The specimen was peripheral blood. The chain links TRBV15 to TRBJ2-7, with 8 bases fitting TRBD2. The TCR originated in a woman between 45 and 60 years old with acute or convalescent COVID-19. DNA of the CDR3: TGTGCCACCAATCCCGGGACTAGTCAACGCGAGCAGTACTTC. Translating gives CATNPGTSQREQYF.